This record looks at one TCR beta chain sequence and its context. What antigen it recognizes has not been identified. Base qualities are not at hand, and no much larger clone is one base apart. The High Capacity cDNA Reverse Transcription Kit was used to reverse transcribe all of the isolated RNA, meaning that expressed TCRB transcripts were what got sequenced. Deep immunoSEQ sequencing was applied to naive, central memory and regulatory T cell samples, giving an average of about 3.6 million total reads per sample. Sorted cells were lysed in RLT buffer, and RNA was extracted using DNase-treated RNeasy Micro or Mini kits according to cell number. To prevent cross-contamination, every cell subset was processed on its own, while patient and healthy donor samples were processed together. TCRB sequences were amplified from cDNA with the immunoSEQ multiplex PCR, producing 87-bp fragments spanning the CDR3 region. The amplicons were sequenced using the Illumina HiSeq platform. Under the source paper's analysis protocol: Synthetic template baselines were used to correct PCR bias computationally, reads within Hamming distance 2 were collapsed together, and singletons that could not be merged were discarded. Reads were aligned to IMGT to assign V, D and J genes, CDR3 length, and insertions or deletions at six rearrangement sites. Within each subset, clonotype counts were normalized to sorted cell number, and only after that were true diversity and Gini coefficients computed with the tcR R package. Repertoire sharing was quantified using the overlap coefficient calculated on TCRB nucleotide sequences. As a proxy for the pre-selection repertoire, out-of-frame TCRB sequences from naive cells were analyzed. The source is immuneACCESS, and TCRdb retained only in-frame sequences with V and J called. Part of the clones is not carried over; for the studies checked, unresolved V genes explain less than half of this, and the remainder is unexplained. V, J and clone size are those of that table, while D and trimming were read from the DNA. The sample table lists about 700,000 clones, about an eighth of them with a count of one. Approximately 0.022% of the sample goes to the ten largest clones.

The junction carries 8 bases between V and J, which are trimmed by 3 bases and 0 bases respectively. Taken from the germline V gene (reference sequence), the CDR1 and CDR2 loops are LNHDA and SQIVND. From the cysteine up to the phenylalanine, the CDR3 has a length of 14 residues. Only CDR3 DNA is held: 42 bases, read in frame from base 1. The data belong to a study of beta chain features in type 1 diabetes (dated by TCRdb to 2016 to 2019). At the level of the whole study: Patients and healthy donors did not differ in mean age, gender distribution, total cell number or subset yield. Regulatory and stem cell-like memory subsets were obtained from only 8 patients and roughly 8 healthy donors, while naive and central memory subsets were obtained from all 30 or so donors. The study compared TCRB repertoires of sorted circulating CD4+ T cell subsets between recently diagnosed type 1 diabetes patients and matched healthy donors. A total of about 110,000,000 sorted cells were examined across all samples, and a strong correlation was observed between cell number per subset and RNA yield. Overall results and qualifications from the work: Naive, central memory and regulatory TCRB repertoires appeared to be more alike among patients than among healthy donors. PCR might favor shorter templates, but patient and control samples were amplified and corrected together, so any skew would affect both groups equally. In all four CD4+ subsets, TCRB CDR3 length was moderately but significantly shorter in type 1 diabetes patients. Because the HLA sub-analyses included only small numbers of individuals, any influence of HLA type on TCRB rearrangement was left unresolved. At VDJ recombination sites, type 1 diabetes patients had fewer insertions and more deleted nucleotides, which implies abnormalities in thymic rearrangement. Because cDNA was sequenced instead of genomic DNA, activated cells with high expression could be over-represented, although the groups did not differ in activation or CD3 levels.

Each donor gave one peripheral blood draw, approximately 110 mL on average, collected into heparinised tubes. Naive, central memory, regulatory and stem cell-like memory CD4+ T cells were sorted on a BD FACSAria II using a panel including CD45RO, CCR7, CD25, CD127, CD95 and CD27. A purity above 98% was achieved for all sorted populations. PBMCs were isolated immediately by Lymphoprep density gradient centrifugation and stained directly without culture. So that batch effects would be minimized, each experiment stained and sorted samples in pairs, pairing one healthy donor with one patient. Sequencing used naive CD4+ T cells from blood. The cell subset or site label of this sample denotes: true naive CD4+ T cells. This sequence uses TRBV19 and TRBJ1-1; no D segment can be confidently identified. The receptor comes from a man younger than 35 with type 1 diabetes. The CDR3 region: CASSIRRMNTEAFF. The DNA is TGTGCCAGTAGTATCCGGAGAATGAACACTGAAGCTTTCTTT.